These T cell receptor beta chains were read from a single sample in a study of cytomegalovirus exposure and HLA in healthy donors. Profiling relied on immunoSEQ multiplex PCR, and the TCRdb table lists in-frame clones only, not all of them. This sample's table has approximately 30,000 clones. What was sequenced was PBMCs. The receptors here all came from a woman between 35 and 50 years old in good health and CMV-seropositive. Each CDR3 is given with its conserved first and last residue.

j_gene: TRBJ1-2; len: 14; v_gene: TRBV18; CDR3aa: CASSTGSPSGGYTF
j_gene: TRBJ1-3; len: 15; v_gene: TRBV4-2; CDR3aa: CASSQERGSGNTIYF
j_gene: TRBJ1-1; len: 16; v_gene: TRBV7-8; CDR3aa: CASTRGGASRRTEAFF
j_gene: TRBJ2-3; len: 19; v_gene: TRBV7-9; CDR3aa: CASSLDGLAGGLDTDTQYF
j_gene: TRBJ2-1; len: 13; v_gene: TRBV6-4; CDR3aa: CASSDSQVGEQFF
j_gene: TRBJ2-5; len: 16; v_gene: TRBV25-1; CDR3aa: CASSNLIGGDQETQYF
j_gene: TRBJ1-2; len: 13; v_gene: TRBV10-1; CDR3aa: CASSVTPRDGYTF
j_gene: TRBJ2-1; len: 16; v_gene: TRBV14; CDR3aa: CASSPRGRIAYNEQFF
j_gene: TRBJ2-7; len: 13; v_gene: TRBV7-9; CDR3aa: CASSHAASYEQYF
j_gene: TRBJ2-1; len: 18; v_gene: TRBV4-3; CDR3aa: CASSQAKGLPSSDNEQFF
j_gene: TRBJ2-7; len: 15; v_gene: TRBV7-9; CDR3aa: CASSLAGHQAHEQYF
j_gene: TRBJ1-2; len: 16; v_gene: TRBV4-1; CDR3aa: CASSQELGTGDYGYTF
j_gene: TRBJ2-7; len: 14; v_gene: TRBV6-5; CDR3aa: CASSETGSSYEQYF
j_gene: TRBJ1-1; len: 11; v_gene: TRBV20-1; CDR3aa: CSASVHTEAFF
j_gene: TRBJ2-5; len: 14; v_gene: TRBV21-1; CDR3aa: CATQYRDPQETQYF
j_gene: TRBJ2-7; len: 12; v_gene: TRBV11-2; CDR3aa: CASSETGFGQYF
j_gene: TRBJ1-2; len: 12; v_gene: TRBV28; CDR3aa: CASSRLGHGYTF
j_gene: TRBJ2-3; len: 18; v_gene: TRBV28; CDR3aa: CASSLGGRAYSSTDTQYF
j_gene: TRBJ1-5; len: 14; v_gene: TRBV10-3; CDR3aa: CAISEGQGKQPQHF
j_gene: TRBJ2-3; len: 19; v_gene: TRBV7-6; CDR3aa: CASSLSPSGTSGRRNTQYF
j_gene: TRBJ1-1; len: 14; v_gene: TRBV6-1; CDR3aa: CASSAVWGGTEAFF
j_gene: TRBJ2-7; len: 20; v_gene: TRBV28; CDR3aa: CASSPGKGDRLAPKAYEQYF
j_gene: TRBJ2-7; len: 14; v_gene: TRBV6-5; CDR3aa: CASRTGRTSYEQYF
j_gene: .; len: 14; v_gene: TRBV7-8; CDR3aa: CASSLALGGREQYF
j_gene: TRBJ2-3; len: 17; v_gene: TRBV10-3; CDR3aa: CAIHPGLAGARTDTQYF
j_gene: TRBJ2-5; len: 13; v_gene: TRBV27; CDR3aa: CASSLLGRETQYF
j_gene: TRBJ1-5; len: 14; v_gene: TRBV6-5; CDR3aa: CASSRGTGDQPQHF
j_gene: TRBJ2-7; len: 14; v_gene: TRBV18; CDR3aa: CASSLTDGDYEQYF
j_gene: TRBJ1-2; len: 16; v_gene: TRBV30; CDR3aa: CAWSVGRATANYGYTF
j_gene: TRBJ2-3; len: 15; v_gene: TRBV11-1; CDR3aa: CASSFYVGAGDTQYF
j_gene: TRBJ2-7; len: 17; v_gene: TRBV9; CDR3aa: CASSVGGGLASTYEQYF
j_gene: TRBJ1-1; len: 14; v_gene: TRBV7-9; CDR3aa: CASSFNRDTGAAFF
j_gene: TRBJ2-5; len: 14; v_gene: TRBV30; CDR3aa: CAWSVRRDPGEQYF
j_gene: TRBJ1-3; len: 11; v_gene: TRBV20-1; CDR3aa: CSAKRGNTIYF
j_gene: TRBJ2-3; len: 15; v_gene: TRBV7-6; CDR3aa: CASSPEGRSTDTQYF
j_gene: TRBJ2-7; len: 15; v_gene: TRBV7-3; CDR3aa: CASSSPTSSRDEQYF
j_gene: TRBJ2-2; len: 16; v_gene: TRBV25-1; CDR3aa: CASSVRGGANTGELFF
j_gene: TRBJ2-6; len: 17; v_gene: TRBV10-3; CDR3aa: CAISEKGQQSGANVLTF
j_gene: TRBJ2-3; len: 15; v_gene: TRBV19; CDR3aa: CASTATDRATDTQYF
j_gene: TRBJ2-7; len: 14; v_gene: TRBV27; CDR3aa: CASSNLGQIYEQYF
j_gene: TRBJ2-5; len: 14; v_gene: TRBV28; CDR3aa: CASSYLAKGETQYF
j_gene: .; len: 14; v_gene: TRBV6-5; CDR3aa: CASSPRDRYYEQYF
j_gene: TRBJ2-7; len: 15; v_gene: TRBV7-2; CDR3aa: CASSLVGTSGYEQYF
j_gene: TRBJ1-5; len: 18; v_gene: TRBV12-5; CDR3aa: CASGLRDRGLYSNQPQHF
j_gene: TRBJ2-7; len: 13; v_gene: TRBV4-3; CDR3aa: CASSQDRGYEQYF
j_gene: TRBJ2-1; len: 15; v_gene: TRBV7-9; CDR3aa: CASSLLAGSYNEQFF